Listed here is a single T cell receptor (beta chain). The entry originates in a study of shared clonotypes between healthy human individuals. Deletions cut 2 bases from V and 4 bases from J, with 13 bases between. The CDR3 covers 15 residues. The V gene's germline CDR1 is SEHNR and CDR2 FQNEAQ (reference sequence). Sequencing used immunoSEQ multiplex PCR; TCRdb keeps in-frame clones, though not all of them. The repertoire includes about 990,000 clones, 70% to 80% of them detected once, and roughly 0.57% sits in the top ten. The sequenced material came from memory CD4+ T cells from PBMCs. The subset: CD45RA-negative fraction. This TCR was recovered from a man in his late teens or twenties in good health. Some clones in this sample may be carry-over from other donors' samples. The genes are TRBV7-9 and TRBJ2-3; D ambiguous. The CDR3 sequence is CASSLFDSEADTQYF. The DNA of the CDR3 is TGTGCCAGCAGCTTATTCGACTCTGAAGCAGATACGCAGTATTTT.